This TCR beta chain is drawn from a study of regulatory T cells in long-lasting Graves disease. For the study at large: Graves' patients who were just diagnosed had used antithyroid drugs for under 3 months.

Time point in this sample: newly diagnosed GD, antithyroid drugs for less than 3 months. Construction of the TCR library relied on RNA isolated from PBMCs. This clonotype occurred many times. According to the study, TCR beta libraries were built with iRepertoire HTBI primers and CDR3-region Arm-PCR. TCRdb fed the multiplex PCR reads into MiXCR, producing one record per CDR3 protein. This repertoire shows about 500,000 distinct CDR3 sequences, around 12% found once; its top ten account for over 7%. In addition, the sample was reused for a study of T cells in Graves' hyperthyroidism and ophthalmopathy. That publication notes: A set of HTBI primers served as the primers for a first-round RT-PCR of the TCR CDR3.

The sequence derives from a woman in her 30s with Graves disease. Specimen: peripheral blood mononuclear cells (PBMCs), collected at new diagnosis, from a patient treated with antithyroid drugs.

CDR3 region: CASRLSLAITDTQYF. As DNA, the CDR3 is TGTGCCAGCAGACTGAGCCTAGCGATTACAGATACGCAGTATTTT. The rearrangement uses TRBV7-6 and TRBJ2-3, with a weak D call TRBD2 (6 bases). The V end was cut by 6 bases, the J end by 3 bases, with 16 bases between. Per germline, CDR1 SGHVS and CDR2 FNYEAQ. The CDR3 covers 15 residues.